This TCR beta chain was captured in a study of T cells in Graves' hyperthyroidism and ophthalmopathy. Ten or more counts support this clonotype. What it binds is not known. Patients aged 18 to 65 with hyperthyroidism were newly diagnosed, with duration under 2 months. Notes on the study in general: Model output signaled ophthalmopathy a median approximately 6 months ahead of onset.

Amplification yielded TCR beta CDR3 regions, with RNA transcripts as the source. TCR CDR3 underwent first-round RT-PCR with the HTBI primer set. MiXCR, run by TCRdb on the multiplex PCR reads, gives a single entry per CDR3 protein. The sample shows hundreds of thousands of distinct CDR3 sequences, about 16% of them seen only once. Specimen: blood. The receptor was derived from a woman between 25 and 40 years old with Graves' hyperthyroidism.

The CDR3 DNA follows: TGTGCCAGCAGTTACAGCGGGAGGAGAACCTACGAGCAGTACTTC. This encodes CASSYSGRRTYEQYF. V is TRBV6-1 and J is TRBJ2-7, with 9 bases matching TRBD2. The CDR3 is 15 residues long. With 5 bases clipped from V and 2 bases from J, the junction kept 7 bases outside the gene matches. The V gene's germline CDR1 is MNHNS and CDR2 SASEGT.